The present T cell receptor (beta chain) was sequenced within a study of high-grade serous ovarian cancer treatment subgroups. Regarding the study as a whole: Repertoire analysis covered CDR3 alone, not CDR1 or CDR2. Repertoire similarity ranged about 0.11 to 0.8 between tumors of one patient.

Tumor samples were obtained before definitive surgery or chemotherapy. Germline V CDR1 and CDR2: MNHEY, SMNVEV (reference sequence). The ends were cut back, 2 bases at V and 2 bases at J, with 22 bases in the middle. The CDR3 loop spans 18 amino acids. Note on this clone: What it binds is not known.

Profiled with immunoSEQ multiplex PCR; TCRdb holds only in-frame clones, not every one. The data show more than 7,500 clones, with about 64% seen just once and 5.5% to 7.5% held by the top ten. The sample taken for sequencing was tumor tissue. This chain connects TRBV27 to TRBJ2-7, with D perhaps TRBD1 (6 bases). The receptor was derived from a human donor with high-grade serous ovarian cancer. The CDR3 loop reads CASSLIYRDDVRPYEQYF. The CDR3, as DNA: TGTGCCAGCAGTTTAATCTACAGGGATGACGTGCGACCCTACGAGCAGTACTTC.